This T cell receptor (beta chain) was documented in a study of blood T cell repertoires in COVID-19. Looking at the study overall: T cells, B-cell-depleted T cells, or PBMCs supplied cDNA or gDNA.

In germline, CDR1 is PRHDT, CDR2 FYEKMQ (reference sequence). After removal of 4 bases from V and 6 bases from J, the junction contained 7 bases not matched to a gene. The CDR3 sequence is 14 residues long. Original handling: It was from reference gene primer amplification that nucleated cell counts were estimated. The table came from immunoSEQ multiplex PCR; TCRdb's copy has only in-frame clones and leaves some out. The V and J calls and clone size are taken from that table; D and trimming were inferred from the DNA. Among roughly 70,000 clones listed, 90% were seen once. This receptor was identified in an elderly woman with active COVID-19. The chain carries TRBV13 and TRBJ1-1, with 8 bases lining up with TRBD1. Sequenced sample: peripheral blood. The CDR3 DNA reads TGTGCCAGCAGCTCACGACAGGGGAATCCTGAAGCTTTCTTT. This translates into CASSSRQGNPEAFF.